The clone carrying this T cell receptor beta chain appeared a few times. Antigen specificity is unknown. The data belong to a study of T-cell memory formation after mild COVID-19. Across the study: The TCR clusters were mostly specific to one donor.

Study-wide points: Among clones contracting day 15 to 85, CD4/CD8 was balanced, whereas later expanders leaned CD4+.

The authors produced TCR alpha and TCR beta cDNA libraries with sample barcodes and UMIs by 5'RACE using constant-segment primers. One entry per CDR3 protein results from TCRdb running MiXCR on the 5' RACE reads. Of 250,000 to 350,000 distinct CDR3 sequences detected, less than 20% appear once; the ten largest clones hold roughly 23%. The germline V gene has CDR1 SGHTA and CDR2 FQGNSA. The CDR3 totals 15 residues. Trimming stripped 0 bases from V and 7 bases from J, with 12 bases between. The sample taken for sequencing was PBMCs or a T cell subset sorted from them (not recorded which). V and J are TRBV7-2 and TRBJ1-4; no firm D call. This receptor was taken from a man aged 18 to 30 who had mild COVID-19 (a few samples of this study predate the infection). Cell type and time point are not known. CDR3 region: CASSLAPGVGEKLFF. CDR3 bases: TGTGCCAGCAGCTTAGCGCCCGGGGTGGGTGAAAAACTGTTTTTT.